This T cell receptor (beta chain) was identified in a study of T cells in Graves' hyperthyroidism and ophthalmopathy. This clonotype has a count of ten or more. No antigen is known for it. Amplification yielded TCR beta CDR3 regions, with RNA transcripts as the source. First-round RT-PCR with HTBI primers amplified the TCR CDR3 region. TCRdb re-analysed the multiplex PCR reads in MiXCR, keeping a single row per CDR3 protein. Of 550,000 to 700,000 distinct CDR3 sequences listed, approximately 44% are singletons. Trimming removed 1 base at V and 5 bases at J, with 6 bases between. Germline V CDR1 and CDR2: MNHEY, SMNVEV (reference sequence). CDR3 length: 13 residues. Notes on the study in general: The model made its ophthalmopathy prediction, and onset followed a median approximately 6 months later.

The sequencing sample was made of peripheral blood or thyroid tissue (not recorded which). The sequence was collected from an adult woman with Graves' disease, either hyperthyroidism or ophthalmopathy (not recorded which). This sequence joins TRBV27 and TRBJ1-5; D remains ambiguous. CDR3 residues: CASSLFPDQPQHF. Here the CDR3 DNA reads TGTGCCAGCAGTTTATTTCCCGATCAGCCCCAGCATTTT.